This T cell receptor (beta chain) was profiled in a study of STAT3 mutations in large granular lymphocyte leukemia. General study results and limits: All newly emerging clones after therapy were STAT3 wild type. At least one immunodominant TCR beta clonotype appeared in every T-cell large granular lymphocyte leukemia patient.

Turning to this clone: Its target is not known.

Data came from immunoSEQ multiplex PCR; TCRdb stores just in-frame clones and leaves some out. Of approximately 3,500 clones listed, 65% to 75% are singletons. The CDR3 has 16 amino acids. The V end was cut by 4 bases, the J end by 3 bases, with 18 bases between. Looked up from germline, CDR1 is SEHNR and CDR2 is FQNEAQ (reference sequence). This clonotype originated in a man aged 60 to 75 with T-cell large granular lymphocyte leukemia. Some clones in this sample may be carry-over from other donors' samples. The genes are TRBV7-9 and TRBJ1-1; D not resolved. Sequencing used peripheral blood mononuclear cells. The CDR3 reads CASSSQDQRPYTEAFF. The DNA for the CDR3 is TGTGCCAGCAGCTCCCAGGACCAAAGACCTTACACTGAAGCTTTCTTT.